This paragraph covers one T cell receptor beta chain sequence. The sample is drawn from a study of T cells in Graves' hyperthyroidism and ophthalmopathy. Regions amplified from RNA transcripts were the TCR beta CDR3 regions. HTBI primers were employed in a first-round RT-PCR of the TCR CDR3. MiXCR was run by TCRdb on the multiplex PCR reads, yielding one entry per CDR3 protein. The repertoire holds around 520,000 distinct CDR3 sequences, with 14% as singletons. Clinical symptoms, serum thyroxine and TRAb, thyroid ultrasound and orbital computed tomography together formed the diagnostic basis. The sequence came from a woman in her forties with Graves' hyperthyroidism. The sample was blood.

The CDR3 DNA reads TGCAGCGTTGCCGACAGCTCCTACAATGAGCAGTTCTTC. The encoded protein is CSVADSSYNEQFF. V and J are TRBV29-1 and TRBJ2-1, with D possibly being TRBD1 (5 bases). Germline-derived CDR1 and CDR2 are SQVTM and ANQGSEA. The CDR3 spans 13 residues. V was cut by 4 bases and J by 0 bases, with 7 bases left in between.